This TCR beta chain was documented in a study of cytomegalovirus exposure and HLA in healthy donors. Study-wide results and caveats: Based on reports, TCR beta sequences accurately predicted HLA-A and HLA-B alleles for most subjects.

With regard to this clone: The antigen is undetermined.

PCR was performed using 60 Vbeta and 13 Jbeta primers. Assay: immunoSEQ multiplex PCR; the TCRdb copy retains only in-frame clones and omits some. The table includes 84,000 or so clones, less than 75% detected once. V gave up 4 bases and J gave up 8 bases; unmatched junction bases: 11. Germline loops: CDR1 SGHRS, CDR2 YFSETQ. This CDR3 region has 14 residues. Sequenced input: PBMCs. V usage is TRBV5-1 and J usage is TRBJ1-2; 7 bases are a match to TRBD1. This clonotype originated in a woman in her 30s in good health and CMV-seropositive. The CDR3 DNA follows: TGCGCCAGCAGCCCTACAGGGGATCAGGGGGGCTACACCTTC. Translation: CASSPTGDQGGYTF.